The entry below gives a single T cell receptor (beta chain) sequence along with its context. The study isolated at least 6.5 million PBMCs from each sample. The entry originates in a study of blood T cells in healthy people across ages. Across the whole study: Every two T cells gave about one barcoded beta molecule via template switching.

It was with a sample-barcoded 5' primer and a J-beta primer mix that a second PCR of roughly 7 to 12 cycles was run. All cDNA molecules were each tagged by a template-switch adaptor with 12 random nucleotides. In TCRdb, the 5' RACE reads were re-called with MiXCR into one record per CDR3 protein. The sample includes some 880,000 distinct CDR3 sequences, 36% of them seen just once. Sequencing input: blood. The sequence was obtained from a man aged 18 to 35 in good health.

In DNA form, the CDR3 reads TGCAGCGTTGCTAGCGGGGTTGAGACCCAGTACTTC. Translating gives CSVASGVETQYF. This chain links TRBV29-1 with TRBJ2-5; TRBD2 matches at 9 bases. The CDR3 has 12 residues. With 4 bases clipped from V and 5 bases from J, the junction kept 2 bases outside the gene matches. CDR1 SQVTM and CDR2 ANQGSEA come from the germline V gene.